Below, one T cell receptor (beta chain) is given with its context. Other DNA sequences from this sample encode an identical CDR3 as well. The sample comes from a study of blood T cell repertoires in COVID-19. Profiling relied on immunoSEQ multiplex PCR, and the TCRdb table lists in-frame clones only, not all of them. The repertoire holds roughly 81,000 clones, about four fifths seen once, with about 2% in the top ten. The CDR3 loop spans 13 amino acids. CDR1 LNHDA and CDR2 SQIVND come from the germline V gene (reference sequence). V trimming: 10 bases; J trimming: 0 bases; junction bases outside the gene matches: 4.

This chain joins TRBV19 and TRBJ2-3; 7 nucleotides align to TRBD1. The sequenced sample was peripheral blood. The receptor's source is a woman aged 70-85 years with acute or convalescent COVID-19. CDR3 amino acids: CATRDRSTDTQYF. In nucleotides, the CDR3 is TGTGCCACCCGGGACAGAAGCACAGATACGCAGTATTTT.